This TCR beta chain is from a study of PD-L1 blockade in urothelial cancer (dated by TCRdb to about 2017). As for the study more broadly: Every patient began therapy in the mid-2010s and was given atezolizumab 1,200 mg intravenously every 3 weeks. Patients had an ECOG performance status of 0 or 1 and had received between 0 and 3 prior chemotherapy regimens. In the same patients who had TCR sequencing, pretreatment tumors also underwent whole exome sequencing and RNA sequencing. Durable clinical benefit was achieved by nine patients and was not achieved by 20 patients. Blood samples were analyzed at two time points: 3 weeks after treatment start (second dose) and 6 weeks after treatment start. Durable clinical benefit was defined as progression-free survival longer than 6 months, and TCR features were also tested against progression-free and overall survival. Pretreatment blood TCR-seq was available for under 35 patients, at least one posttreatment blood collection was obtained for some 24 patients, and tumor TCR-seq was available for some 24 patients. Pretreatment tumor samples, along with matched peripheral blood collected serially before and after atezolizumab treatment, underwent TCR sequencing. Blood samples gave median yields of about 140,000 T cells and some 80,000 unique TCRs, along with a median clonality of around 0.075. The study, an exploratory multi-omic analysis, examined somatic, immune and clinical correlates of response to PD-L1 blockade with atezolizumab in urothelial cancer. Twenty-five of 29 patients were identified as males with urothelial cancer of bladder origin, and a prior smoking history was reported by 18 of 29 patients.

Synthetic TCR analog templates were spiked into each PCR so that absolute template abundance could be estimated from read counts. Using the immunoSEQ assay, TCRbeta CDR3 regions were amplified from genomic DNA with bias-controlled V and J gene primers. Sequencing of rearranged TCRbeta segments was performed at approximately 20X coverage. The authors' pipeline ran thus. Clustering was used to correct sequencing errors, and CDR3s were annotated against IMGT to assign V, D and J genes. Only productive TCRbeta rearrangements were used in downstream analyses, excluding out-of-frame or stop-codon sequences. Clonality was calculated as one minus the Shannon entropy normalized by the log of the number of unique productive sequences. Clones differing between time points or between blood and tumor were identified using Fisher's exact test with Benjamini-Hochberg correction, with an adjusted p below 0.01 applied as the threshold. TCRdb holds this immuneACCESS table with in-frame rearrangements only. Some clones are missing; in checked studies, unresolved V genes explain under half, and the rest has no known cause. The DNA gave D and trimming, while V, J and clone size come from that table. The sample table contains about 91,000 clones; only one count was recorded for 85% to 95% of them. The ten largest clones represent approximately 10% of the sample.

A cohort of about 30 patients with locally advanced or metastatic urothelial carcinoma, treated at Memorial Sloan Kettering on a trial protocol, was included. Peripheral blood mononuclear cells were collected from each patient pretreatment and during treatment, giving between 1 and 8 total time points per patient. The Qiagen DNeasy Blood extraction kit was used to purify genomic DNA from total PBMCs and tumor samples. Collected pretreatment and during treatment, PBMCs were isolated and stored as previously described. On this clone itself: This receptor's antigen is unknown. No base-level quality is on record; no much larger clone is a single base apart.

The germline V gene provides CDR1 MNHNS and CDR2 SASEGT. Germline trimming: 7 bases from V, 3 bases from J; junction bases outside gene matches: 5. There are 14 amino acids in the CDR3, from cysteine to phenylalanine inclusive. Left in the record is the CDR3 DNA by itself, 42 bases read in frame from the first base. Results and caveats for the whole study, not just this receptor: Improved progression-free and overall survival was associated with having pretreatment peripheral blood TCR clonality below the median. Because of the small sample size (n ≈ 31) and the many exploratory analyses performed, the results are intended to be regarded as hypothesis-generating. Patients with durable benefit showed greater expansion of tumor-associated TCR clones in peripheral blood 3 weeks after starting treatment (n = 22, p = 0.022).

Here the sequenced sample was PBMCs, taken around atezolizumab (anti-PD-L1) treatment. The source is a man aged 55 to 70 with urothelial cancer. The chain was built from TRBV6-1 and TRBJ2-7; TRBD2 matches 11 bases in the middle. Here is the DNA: TGTGCCAGCACTGGCGGACTAGCGGGCTACGAGCAGTACTTC. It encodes CASTGGLAGYEQYF.